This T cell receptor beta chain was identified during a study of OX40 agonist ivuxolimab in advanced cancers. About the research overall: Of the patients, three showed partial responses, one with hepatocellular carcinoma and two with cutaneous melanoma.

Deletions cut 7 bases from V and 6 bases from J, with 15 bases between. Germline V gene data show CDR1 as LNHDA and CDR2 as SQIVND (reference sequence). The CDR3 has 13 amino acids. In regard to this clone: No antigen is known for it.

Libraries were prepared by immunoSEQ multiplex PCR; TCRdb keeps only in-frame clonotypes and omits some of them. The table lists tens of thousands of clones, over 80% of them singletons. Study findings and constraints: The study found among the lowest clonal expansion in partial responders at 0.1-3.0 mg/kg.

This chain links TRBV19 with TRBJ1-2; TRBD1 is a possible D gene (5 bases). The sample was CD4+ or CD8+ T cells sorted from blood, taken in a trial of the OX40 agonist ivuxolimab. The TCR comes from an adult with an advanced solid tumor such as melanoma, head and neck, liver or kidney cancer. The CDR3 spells CASTRVPGNGYTF. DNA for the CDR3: TGTGCCAGTACGAGAGTACCAGGGAATGGCTACACCTTC.